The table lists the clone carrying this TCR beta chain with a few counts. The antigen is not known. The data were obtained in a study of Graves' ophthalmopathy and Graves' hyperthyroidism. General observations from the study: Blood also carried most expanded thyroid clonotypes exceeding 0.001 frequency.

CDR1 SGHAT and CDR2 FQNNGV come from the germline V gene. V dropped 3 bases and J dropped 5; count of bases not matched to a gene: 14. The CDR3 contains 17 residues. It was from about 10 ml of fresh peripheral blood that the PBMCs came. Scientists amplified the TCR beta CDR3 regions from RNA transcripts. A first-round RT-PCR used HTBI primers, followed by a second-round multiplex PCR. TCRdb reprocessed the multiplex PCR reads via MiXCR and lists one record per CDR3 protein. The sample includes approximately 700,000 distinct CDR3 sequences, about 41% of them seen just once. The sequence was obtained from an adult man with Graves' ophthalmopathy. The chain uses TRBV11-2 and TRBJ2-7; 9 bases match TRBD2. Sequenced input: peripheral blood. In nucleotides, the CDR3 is TGTGCCAGCAGCTTTTCTTTCATTCGCGCTAGCGGGAACGAGCAGTACTTC. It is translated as CASSFSFIRASGNEQYF.